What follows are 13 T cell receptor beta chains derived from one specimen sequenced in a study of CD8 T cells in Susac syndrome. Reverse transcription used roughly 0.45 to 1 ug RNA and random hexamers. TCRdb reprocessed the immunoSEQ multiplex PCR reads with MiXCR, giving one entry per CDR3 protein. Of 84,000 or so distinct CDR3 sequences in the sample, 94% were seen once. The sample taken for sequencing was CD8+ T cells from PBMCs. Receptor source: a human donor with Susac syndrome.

The CDR3 loop reads CASSFTGGKETQYF. The CDR3 nucleotides read TGTGCCAGCAGTTTTACAGGGGGAAAAGAGACCCAGTACTTC. The rearrangement links TRBV7-3 to TRBJ2-5, with 8 positions matching TRBD1. CDR1 and CDR2 (germline): SGHTA, FQGTGA. V shed 6 bases, J shed 3 bases, and the junction held 6 bases outside the gene matches. This CDR3 has 14 amino acids.

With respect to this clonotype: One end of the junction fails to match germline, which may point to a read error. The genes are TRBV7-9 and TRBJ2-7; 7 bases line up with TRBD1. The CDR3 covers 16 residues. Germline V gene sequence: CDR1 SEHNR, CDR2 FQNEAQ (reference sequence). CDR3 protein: CASSPTTGAPSHEQYF. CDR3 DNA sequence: TGTGCCAGCAGCCCAACCACAGGGGCCCCCTCCCACGAGCAGTACTTC.

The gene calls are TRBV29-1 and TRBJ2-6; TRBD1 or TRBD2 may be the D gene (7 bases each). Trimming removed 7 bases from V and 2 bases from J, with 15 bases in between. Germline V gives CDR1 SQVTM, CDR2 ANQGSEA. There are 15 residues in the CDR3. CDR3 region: CSAKGGGTGANVLTF. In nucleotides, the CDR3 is TGCAGCGCCAAGGGAGGGGGCACTGGGGCCAACGTCCTGACTTTC.

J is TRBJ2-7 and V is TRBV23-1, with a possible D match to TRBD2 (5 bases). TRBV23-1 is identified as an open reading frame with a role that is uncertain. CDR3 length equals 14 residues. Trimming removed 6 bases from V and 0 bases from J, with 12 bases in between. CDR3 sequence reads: CASSPGSPSYEQYF. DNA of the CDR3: TGCGCCAGCAGCCCGGGGTCCCCCTCCTACGAGCAGTACTTC.

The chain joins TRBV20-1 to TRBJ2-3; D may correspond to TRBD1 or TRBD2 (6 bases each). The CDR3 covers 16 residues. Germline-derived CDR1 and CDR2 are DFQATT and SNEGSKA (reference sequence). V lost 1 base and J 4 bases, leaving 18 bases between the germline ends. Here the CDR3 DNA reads TGCAGTGCTAGAGGATTGACTAGGGGGAGTGCAGATACGCAGTATTTT. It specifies CSARGLTRGSADTQYF.

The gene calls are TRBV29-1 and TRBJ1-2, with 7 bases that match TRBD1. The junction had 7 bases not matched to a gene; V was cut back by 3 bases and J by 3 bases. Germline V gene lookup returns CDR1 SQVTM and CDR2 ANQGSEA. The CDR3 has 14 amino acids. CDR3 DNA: TGCAGCGTTGACCTTCTAGACAGGGACTATGGCTACACCTTC. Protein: CSVDLLDRDYGYTF.

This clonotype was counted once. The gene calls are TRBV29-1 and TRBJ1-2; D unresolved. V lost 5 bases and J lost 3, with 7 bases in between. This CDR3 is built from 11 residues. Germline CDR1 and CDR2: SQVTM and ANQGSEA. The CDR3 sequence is CSVLWDYGYTF. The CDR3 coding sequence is TGCAGCGTTTTGTGGGACTATGGCTACACCTTC.

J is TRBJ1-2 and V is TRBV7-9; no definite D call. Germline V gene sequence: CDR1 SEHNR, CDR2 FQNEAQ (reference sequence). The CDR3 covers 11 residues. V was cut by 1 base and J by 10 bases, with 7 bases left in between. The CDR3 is CASSLGVDYTF. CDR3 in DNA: TGTGCCAGCAGCTTAGGGGTAGACTACACCTTC.

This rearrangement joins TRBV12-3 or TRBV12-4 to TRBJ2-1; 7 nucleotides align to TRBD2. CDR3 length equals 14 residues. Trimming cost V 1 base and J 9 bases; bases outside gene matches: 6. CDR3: CASSLEGAGLEQFF. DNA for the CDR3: TGTGCCAGCAGTTTAGAGGGAGCGGGGCTTGAGCAGTTCTTC.

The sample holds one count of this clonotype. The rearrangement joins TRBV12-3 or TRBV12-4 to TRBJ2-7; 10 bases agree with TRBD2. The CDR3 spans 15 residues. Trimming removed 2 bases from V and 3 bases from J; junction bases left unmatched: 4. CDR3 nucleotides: TGTGCCAGCAGTTTATTGGCTAGCGGGAGCTACGAGCAGTACTTC. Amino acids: CASSLLASGSYEQYF.

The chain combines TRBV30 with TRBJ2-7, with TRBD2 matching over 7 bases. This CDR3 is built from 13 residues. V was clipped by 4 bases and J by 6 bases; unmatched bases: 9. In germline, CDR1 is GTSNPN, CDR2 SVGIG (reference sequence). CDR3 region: CAWTWGLSSEQYF. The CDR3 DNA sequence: TGTGCCTGGACCTGGGGACTATCAAGCGAGCAGTACTTC.

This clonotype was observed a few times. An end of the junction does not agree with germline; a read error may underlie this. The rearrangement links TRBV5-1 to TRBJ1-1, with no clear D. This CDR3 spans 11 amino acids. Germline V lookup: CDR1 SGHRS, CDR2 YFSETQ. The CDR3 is CASSLGTEAFF. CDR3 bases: TGTGCCAGCAGTTTAGGGACTGAAGCTTTCTTT.

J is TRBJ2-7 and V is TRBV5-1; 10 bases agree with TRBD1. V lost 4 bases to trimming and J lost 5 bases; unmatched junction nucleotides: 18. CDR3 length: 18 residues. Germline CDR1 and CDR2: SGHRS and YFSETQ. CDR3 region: CASSRFLPGTGENNEQYF. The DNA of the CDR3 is TGCGCCAGCAGCAGATTTCTACCCGGGACAGGGGAAAACAACGAGCAGTACTTC.